This TCR beta chain is from a study of shared clonotypes between healthy human individuals (dated by TCRdb to the early 2020s). About the investigation overall: The cohort included a few men and two women between 18 and 49 years of age. Blood TCR repertoires of about 5 healthy adults were deeply sequenced to estimate repertoire size and the extent of clonotype sharing between individuals. Libraries were prepared and TCR repertoires were sequenced by different laboratories using diverse techniques, in order to increase sequencing depth and limit assay-specific biases. Each donor's leukapheresis produced roughly between roughly 0.85 and 9.5 billion PBMCs.

The donors were healthy, HIV-negative adults with no recently reported acute infections or vaccinations. Every donor was a Caucasian adult living in Nashville, Tennessee, USA. For unsorted samples, tens of millions of PBMCs were counted and genomic DNA was extracted with the QIAamp DNA Blood Mini kit. Blood was collected by leukapheresis, and PBMCs were isolated by Ficoll-Histopaque density gradient centrifugation and then cryopreserved in liquid nitrogen vapor phase. Study-wide findings and limitations: Pairwise subsampling led to the expectation that sequencing depth would affect the degree of clonotype sharing among donors. Sampling was restricted to blood, and TCR repertoires in tissues likely differ from the TCR repertoires found in blood. The genetic and exposure-history diversity represented was limited by the small number of donors.

In regard to this clone: The antigen this receptor binds is unknown. Per-base qualities were not stored, and no clone one base away is much larger.

TCR CDR3 regions were amplified from genomic DNA by multiplex PCR using the deep immunoSEQ assay. Extracted genomic DNA from each cell subset was spread evenly across all wells of several immunoSEQ 96-well plates, with each plate serving as a replicate. Each replicate PCR for unsorted PBMC received about 300 ng genomic DNA, equal to tens of thousands of T cell genomes. Ten immunoSEQ deep assay plates were used to sequence the unsorted PBMC genomic DNA. Purified libraries were measured with a Qubit 3.0 fluorometer, size-checked on a Bioanalyzer 2100, and measured again with the KAPA Library Quantification kit. Every immunoSEQ 96-well plate was sequenced on a dedicated single-read 150-cycle Illumina NextSeq 550 flow cell. In the original analysis: Because only junctional sequences without quality scores were contained in the immunoSEQ output, filtering matching that applied to full-length reads could not be performed. Sequences were annotated with PyIR, a Python wrapper for IgBLAST v1.9, using IMGT germline references to assign V/J genes and CDR3. Reads were removed for weak V/J assignments (E-value above 1e-6), missing CDR3, stop codons, out-of-frame junctions, or ambiguous translated residues. A V3J clonotype was defined by an identical inferred V gene, J gene, and CDR3 amino acid sequence. To compute the percentage overlap between repertoires, the number of shared unique clonotypes was divided by the size of the smaller repertoire. RTK rarefaction, the Chao1 estimator, and Recon v2.1 estimates of unobserved clonotypes were used to assess repertoire richness. Here the immuneACCESS table is served through TCRdb, limited to in-frame sequences with V and J called. Missing clones are a known gap in these copies; in checked studies unresolved V genes cover under half, and the rest lacks a known reason. D and trimming come from the DNA, and the V and J calls and clone size come from that table. Across this sample there are about 490,000 clones, with 81% seen only once. The ten largest clones represent 12% of the sample.

CDR1 and CDR2 are drawn from the germline V gene: SGHRS, YFSETQ. V is clipped by 2 bases and J by 4 bases, and the sequence between their germline boundaries is 8 bases long. The CDR3 has 13 amino acids, counting the end cysteine and phenylalanine. The only DNA kept is the CDR3, 39 bases in frame from the first base. The receptor was derived from a woman aged 40-49 years in good health. Some clones in this sample may be carry-over from other donors' samples. Material for sequencing was PBMCs. The chain is assembled from TRBV5-1 and TRBJ2-3; TRBD1 is a possible D gene, resting on 6 matching bases. The CDR3 sequence is CASSFWGPDTQYF. The DNA sequence reads TGCGCCAGCAGCTTTTGGGGGCCAGATACGCAGTATTTT. With the rest looked up from the reference TRBV5-1 and TRBJ2-3 genes rather than sequenced, the full variable domain is KAGVTQTPRYLIKTRGQQVTLSCSPISGHRSVSWYQQTPGQGLQFLFEYFSETQRNKGNFPGRFSGRQFSNSRSEMNVSTLELGDSALYLCASSFWGPDTQYFGPGTRLTVL.